What follows are 13 T cell receptor beta chains derived from one specimen sequenced in a study of regulatory T cells in long-lasting Graves disease. Time point described: persistent/refractory GD, antithyroid drugs over 5 years with positive TRAb. Researchers made the TCR library from RNA that was extracted from PBMCs. Assembly of TCR beta libraries relied on iRepertoire HTBI primers together with Arm-PCR of CDR3 regions. MiXCR, run by TCRdb on the multiplex PCR reads, gives a single entry per CDR3 protein. This table holds more than 300,000 distinct CDR3 sequences, around a fifth found once. Sequenced material: peripheral blood mononuclear cells (PBMCs), taken when the disease was refractory, from a patient treated with antithyroid drugs. These receptors originate from a female donor with Graves disease.

There are a few counts of this clonotype. The genes are TRBV7-6 and TRBJ1-2, with 9 bases that match TRBD1. Per the germline V gene, CDR1 is SGHVS and CDR2 is FNYEAQ. V shed 4 bases, J shed 4 bases, and the junction held 13 bases outside the gene matches. The length of the CDR3 is 17 residues. The CDR3 DNA follows: TGTGCCAGCAGCTCACCAACTACAGGGGGCTCTAGCTATGGCTACACCTTC. This encodes CASSSPTTGGSSYGYTF. Full variable domain (outside the CDR3, taken from reference TRBV7-6 and TRBJ1-2): GAGVSQSPRYKVTKRGQDVALRCDPISGHVSLYWYRQALGQGPEFLTYFNYEAQQDKSGLPNDRFSAERPEGSISTLTIQRTEQRDSAMYRCASSSPTTGGSSYGYTFGSGTRLTVV.

This clonotype was seen a handful of times. The rearrangement uses TRBV7-2 and TRBJ2-2, with D perhaps TRBD2 (5 bases). This CDR3 is built from 14 residues. Per the germline V gene, CDR1 is SGHTA and CDR2 is FQGNSA. V was cut by 2 bases and J by 11 bases, with 15 bases left in between. The CDR3 bases are TGTGCCAGCAGCTTAATCTTCCGGGGAAGTGAGCTGTTTTTT. Its protein product is CASSLIFRGSELFF.

This clonotype appeared a few times. The CDR3 nucleotides read TGTGCCAGCAGCGCCGACAGGGGGACTTTGGTGCGGGCTTTCTTT. Amino acids: CASSADRGTLVRAFF. The J gene is TRBJ1-1, the V gene TRBV9; 9 nucleotides align to TRBD1. The CDR3 has 15 amino acids. Germline V gene lookup returns CDR1 SGDLS and CDR2 YYNGEE. The ends lost 3 bases at V and 11 bases at J; junction bases unmatched: 14.

This clonotype was seen once. This chain joins TRBV5-1 and TRBJ2-3; D remains unclear. CDR1 is SGHRS, CDR2 YFSETQ, per germline. The CDR3 contains 16 residues. V was pared by 5 bases and J by 3 bases, with 19 bases between. CDR3 in amino acids: CASSRAANRATDTQYF. The CDR3 DNA is TGCGCCAGCAGTCGGGCAGCAAACCGCGCGACAGATACGCAGTATTTT.

This clonotype was counted ten times or more. The chain carries TRBV6-1 and TRBJ1-2, with D uncertain. Trimming removed 6 bases at V and 4 bases at J, with 9 bases between. Per germline, CDR1 MNHNS and CDR2 SASEGT. This CDR3 is built from 12 residues. The CDR3 is CASRSSFYGYTF. The CDR3 DNA is TGTGCCAGCAGGTCATCTTTCTATGGCTACACCTTC.

This clonotype appeared once. J is TRBJ1-5 and V is TRBV7-2, with a tentative D call TRBD1 (6 bases). This CDR3 is built from 14 residues. Germline CDR1 SGHTA, CDR2 FQGNSA. Trimming removed 5 bases at V and 5 bases at J, with 13 bases between. Here the CDR3 reads CASSHGQPHQPQHF. The CDR3 nucleotides are TGTGCCAGCAGCCATGGACAGCCCCATCAGCCCCAGCATTTT.

This clonotype was seen many times. This chain links TRBV2 with TRBJ1-1; D is unclear. The CDR3 covers 15 residues. CDR1 is SNHLY, CDR2 FYNNEI, per germline. Trimming removed 1 base from V and 3 bases from J, with 12 bases in between. The chain's CDR3 is CASSEDWAEDTEAFF. The CDR3, as DNA: TGTGCCAGCAGTGAAGACTGGGCGGAGGACACTGAAGCTTTCTTT.

This chain links TRBV6-1 with TRBJ2-4; no reliable D call. The V end lost 7 bases, the J end lost 4 bases, and 8 bases lay between the germline ends. The CDR3 sequence is 12 residues long. Per the germline V gene, CDR1 is MNHNS and CDR2 is SASEGT. CDR3 protein: CASTGLKNIQYF. Here the CDR3 DNA reads TGTGCCAGCACCGGGCTGAAAAACATTCAGTACTTC.

This clonotype was detected many times. This chain links TRBV12-3 or TRBV12-4 with TRBJ2-7; 7 positions match TRBD1. Losses at the gene ends were 6 bases for V and 3 bases for J; bases not matched to a gene: 11. This CDR3 region has 15 residues. The CDR3: CASSARDSSFYEQYF. CDR3 DNA sequence: TGTGCCAGCAGCGCCCGGGACAGTTCGTTCTACGAGCAGTACTTC.

This clonotype was recorded at least ten times. The chain combines TRBV7-8 with TRBJ1-2; a weak D match, TRBD1 (6 bases). The CDR3 is 14 amino acids. The germline gives CDR1 SGHVS, CDR2 FQNEAQ. V lost 1 base to trimming and J lost 6 bases, with 12 bases between them. The CDR3 DNA follows: TGTGCCAGCAGCTTAGGGGGGGGGGCGGATGGCTACACCTTC. Its protein is CASSLGGGADGYTF.

The chain joins TRBV19 to TRBJ1-5, with D possibly being TRBD1 (5 bases). CDR3 size: 15 residues. V was pared by 7 bases and J by 0 bases, with 13 bases between. Germline V gene data show CDR1 as LNHDA and CDR2 as SQIVND (reference sequence). The CDR3 sequence: CASISTAYSNQPQHF. CDR3 sequence (DNA): TGTGCCAGTATCTCGACAGCGTATAGCAATCAGCCCCAGCATTTT.

This clonotype was observed at least ten times. The chain is built from TRBV2 and TRBJ2-7; no clear D gene. The CDR3 covers 14 residues. V gave up 3 bases and J gave up 0 bases, with 9 bases separating them. CDR1 is SNHLY and CDR2 is FYNNEI in the germline V gene. The CDR3 bases are TGTGCCAGCAGTGACGTGGCTGGCTCCTACGAGCAGTACTTC. This sequence encodes CASSDVAGSYEQYF.

In this sample, this clonotype turned up many times. The chain uses TRBV12-3 or TRBV12-4 and TRBJ1-1; D is uncertain. V lost 6 bases, J lost 3 bases, and 14 bases lay in between. The CDR3 is 14 amino acids. This CDR3 reads CASSRSGRYTEAFF. CDR3 sequence (DNA): TGTGCCAGCAGCCGATCGGGGAGGTACACTGAAGCTTTCTTT.